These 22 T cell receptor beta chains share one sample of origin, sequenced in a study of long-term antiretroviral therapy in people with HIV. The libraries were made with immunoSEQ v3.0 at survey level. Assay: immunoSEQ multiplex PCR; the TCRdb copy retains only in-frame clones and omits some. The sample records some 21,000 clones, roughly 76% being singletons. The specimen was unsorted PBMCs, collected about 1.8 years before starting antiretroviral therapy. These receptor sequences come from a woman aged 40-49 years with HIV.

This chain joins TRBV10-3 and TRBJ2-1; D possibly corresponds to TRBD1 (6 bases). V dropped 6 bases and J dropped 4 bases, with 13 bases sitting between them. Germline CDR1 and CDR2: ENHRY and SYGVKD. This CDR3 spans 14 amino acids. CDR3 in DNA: TGTGCCATCAGCGACTTTACAGGGTACAATGAGCAGTTCTTC. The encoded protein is CAISDFTGYNEQFF.

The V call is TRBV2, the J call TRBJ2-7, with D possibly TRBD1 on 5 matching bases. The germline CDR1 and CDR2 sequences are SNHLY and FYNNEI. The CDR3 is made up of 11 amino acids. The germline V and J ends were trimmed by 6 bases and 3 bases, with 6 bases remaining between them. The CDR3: CASRQGYEQYF. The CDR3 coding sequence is TGTGCCAGCAGGCAGGGCTACGAGCAGTACTTC.

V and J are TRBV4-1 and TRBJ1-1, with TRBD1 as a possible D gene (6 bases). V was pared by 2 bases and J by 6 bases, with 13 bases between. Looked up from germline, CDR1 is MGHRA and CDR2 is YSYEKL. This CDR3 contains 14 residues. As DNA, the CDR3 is TGCGCCAGCAGCCAACCAAGGACAGCCTCTGAAGCTTTCTTT. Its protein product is CASSQPRTASEAFF.

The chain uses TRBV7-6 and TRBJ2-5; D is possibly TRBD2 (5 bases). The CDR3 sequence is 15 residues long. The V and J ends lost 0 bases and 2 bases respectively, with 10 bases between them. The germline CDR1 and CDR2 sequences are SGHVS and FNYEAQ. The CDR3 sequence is CASSLAPAGQETQYF. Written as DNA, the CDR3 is TGTGCCAGCAGCTTAGCCCCCGCGGGTCAAGAGACCCAGTACTTC. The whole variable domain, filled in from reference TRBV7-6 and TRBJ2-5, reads GAGVSQSPRYKVTKRGQDVALRCDPISGHVSLYWYRQALGQGPEFLTYFNYEAQQDKSGLPNDRFSAERPEGSISTLTIQRTEQRDSAMYRCASSLAPAGQETQYFGPGTRLLVL.

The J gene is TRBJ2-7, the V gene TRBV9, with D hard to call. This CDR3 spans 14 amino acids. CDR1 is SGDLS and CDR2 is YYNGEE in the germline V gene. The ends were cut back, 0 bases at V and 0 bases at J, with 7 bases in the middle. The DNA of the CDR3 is TGTGCCAGCAGCGTAGGGCGTTTCTCCTACGAGCAGTACTTC. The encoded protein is CASSVGRFSYEQYF. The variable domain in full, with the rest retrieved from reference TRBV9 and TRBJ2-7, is DSGVTQTPKHLITATGQRVTLRCSPRSGDLSVYWYQQSLDQGLQFLIQYYNGEERAKGNILERFSAQQFPDLHSELNLSSLELGDSALYFCASSVGRFSYEQYFGPGTRLTVT.

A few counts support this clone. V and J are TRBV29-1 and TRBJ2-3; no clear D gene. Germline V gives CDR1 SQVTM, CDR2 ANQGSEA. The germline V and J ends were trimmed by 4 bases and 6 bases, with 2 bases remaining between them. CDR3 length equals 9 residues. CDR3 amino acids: CSVADTQYF. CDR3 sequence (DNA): TGCAGCGTTGCGGATACGCAGTATTTT.

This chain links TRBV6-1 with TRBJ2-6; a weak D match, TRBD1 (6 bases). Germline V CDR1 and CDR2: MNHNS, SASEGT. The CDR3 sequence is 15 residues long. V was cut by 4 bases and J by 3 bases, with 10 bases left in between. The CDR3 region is CASSVQGSGANVLTF. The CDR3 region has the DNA TGTGCCAGCAGTGTACAGGGCAGTGGGGCCAACGTCCTGACTTTC.

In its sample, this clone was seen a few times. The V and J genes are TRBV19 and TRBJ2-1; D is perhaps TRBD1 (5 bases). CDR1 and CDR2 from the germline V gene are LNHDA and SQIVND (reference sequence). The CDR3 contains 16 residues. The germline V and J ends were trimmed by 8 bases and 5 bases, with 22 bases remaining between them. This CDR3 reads CASDPQGTSGNNEQFF. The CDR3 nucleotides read TGTGCCAGTGACCCCCAGGGTACATCAGGGAACAATGAGCAGTTCTTC.

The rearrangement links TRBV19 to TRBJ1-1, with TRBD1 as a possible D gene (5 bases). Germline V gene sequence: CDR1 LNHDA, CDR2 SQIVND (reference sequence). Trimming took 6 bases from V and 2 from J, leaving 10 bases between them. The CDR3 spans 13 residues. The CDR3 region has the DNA TGTGCCAGTAGCCTCCGGGACAACACTGAAGCTTTCTTT. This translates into CASSLRDNTEAFF.

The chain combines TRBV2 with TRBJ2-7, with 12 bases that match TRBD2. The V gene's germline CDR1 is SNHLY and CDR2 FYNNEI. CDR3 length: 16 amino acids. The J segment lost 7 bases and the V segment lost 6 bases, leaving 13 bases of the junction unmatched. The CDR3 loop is CASSPMLAGGPREQYF. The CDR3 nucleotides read TGTGCCAGCAGCCCCATGCTAGCGGGAGGGCCCCGGGAGCAGTACTTC.

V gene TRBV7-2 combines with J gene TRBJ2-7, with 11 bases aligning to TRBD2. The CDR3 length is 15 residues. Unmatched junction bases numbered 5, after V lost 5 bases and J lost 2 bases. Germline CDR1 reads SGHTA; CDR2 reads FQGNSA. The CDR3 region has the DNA TGTGCCAGCAGCCCGCGTAGCGGGGGGGCCTACGAGCAGTACTTC. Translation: CASSPRSGGAYEQYF.

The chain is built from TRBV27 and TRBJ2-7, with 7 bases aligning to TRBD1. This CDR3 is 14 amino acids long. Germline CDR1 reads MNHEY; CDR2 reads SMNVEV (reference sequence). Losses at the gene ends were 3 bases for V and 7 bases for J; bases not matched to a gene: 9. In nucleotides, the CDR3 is TGTGCCAGCAGTTTGGACAGGTCACCTACGGAGCAGTACTTC. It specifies CASSLDRSPTEQYF.

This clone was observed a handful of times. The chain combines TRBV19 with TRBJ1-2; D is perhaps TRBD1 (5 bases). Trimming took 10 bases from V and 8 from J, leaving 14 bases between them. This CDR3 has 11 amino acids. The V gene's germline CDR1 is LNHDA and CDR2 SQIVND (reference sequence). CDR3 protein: CATSEGLGYTF. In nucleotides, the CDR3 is TGTGCCACCAGCGAGGGGCTCGGCTACACCTTC. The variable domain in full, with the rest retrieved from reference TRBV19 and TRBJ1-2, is DGGITQSPKYLFRKEGQNVTLSCEQNLNHDAMYWYRQDPGQGLRLIYYSQIVNDFQKGDIAEGYSVSREKKESFPLTVTSAQKNPTAFYLCATSEGLGYTFGSGTRLTVV.

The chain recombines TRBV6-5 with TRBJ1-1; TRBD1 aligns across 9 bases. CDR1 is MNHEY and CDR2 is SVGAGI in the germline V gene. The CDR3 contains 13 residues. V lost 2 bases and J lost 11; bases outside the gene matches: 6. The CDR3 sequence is CASSYGTGFVAFF. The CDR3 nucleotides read TGTGCCAGCAGTTACGGGACAGGGTTCGTTGCTTTCTTT.

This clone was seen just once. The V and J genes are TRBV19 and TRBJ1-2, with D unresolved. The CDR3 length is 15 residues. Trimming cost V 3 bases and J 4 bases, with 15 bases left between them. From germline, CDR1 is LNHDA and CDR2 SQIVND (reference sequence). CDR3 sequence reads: CASSMWESTIYGYTF. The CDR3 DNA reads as TGTGCCAGTAGTATGTGGGAATCCACAATCTATGGCTACACCTTC.

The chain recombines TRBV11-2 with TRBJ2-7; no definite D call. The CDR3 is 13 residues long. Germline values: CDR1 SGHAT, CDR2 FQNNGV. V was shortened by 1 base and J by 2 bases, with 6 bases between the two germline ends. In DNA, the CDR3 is TGTGCCAGCAGCTTAGGTCCTCCCTACGAGCAGTACTTC. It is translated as CASSLGPPYEQYF.

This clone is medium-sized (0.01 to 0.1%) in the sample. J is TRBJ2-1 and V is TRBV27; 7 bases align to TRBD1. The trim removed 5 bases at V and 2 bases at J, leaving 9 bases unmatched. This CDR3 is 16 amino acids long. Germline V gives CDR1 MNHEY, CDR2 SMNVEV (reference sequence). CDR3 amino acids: CASSAGTALTYNEQFF. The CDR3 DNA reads TGTGCCAGCAGTGCCGGGACAGCCCTTACCTACAATGAGCAGTTCTTC.

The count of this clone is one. The CDR3 coding sequence is TGCGCCAGCAGCCAAAACGCAGATACGCAGTATTTT. It encodes CASSQNADTQYF. This chain joins TRBV4-1 and TRBJ2-3; no firm D call. Germline CDR1 reads MGHRA; CDR2 reads YSYEKL. CDR3 length: 12 residues. Trimming shortened V by 2 bases and J by 4 bases, and 4 bases separated the two germline ends.

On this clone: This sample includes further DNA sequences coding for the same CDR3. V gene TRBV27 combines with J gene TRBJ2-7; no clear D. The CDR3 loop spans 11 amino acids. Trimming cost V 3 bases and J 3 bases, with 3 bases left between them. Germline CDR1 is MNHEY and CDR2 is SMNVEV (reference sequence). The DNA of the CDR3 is TGTGCCAGCAGTTTGGGCTACGAGCAGTACTTC. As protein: CASSLGYEQYF.

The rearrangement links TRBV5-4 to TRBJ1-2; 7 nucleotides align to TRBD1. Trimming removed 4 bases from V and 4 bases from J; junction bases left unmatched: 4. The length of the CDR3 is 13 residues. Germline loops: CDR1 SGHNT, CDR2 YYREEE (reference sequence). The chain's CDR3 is CASSPRGGYGYTF. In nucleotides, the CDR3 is TGTGCCAGCAGCCCCAGGGGGGGCTATGGCTACACCTTC.

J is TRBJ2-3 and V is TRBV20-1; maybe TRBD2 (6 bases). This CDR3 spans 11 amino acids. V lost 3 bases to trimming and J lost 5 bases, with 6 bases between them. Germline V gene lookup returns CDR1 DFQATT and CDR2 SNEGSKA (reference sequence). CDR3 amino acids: CSARGGDTQYF. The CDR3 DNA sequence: TGCAGTGCTAGGGGAGGAGATACGCAGTATTTT.

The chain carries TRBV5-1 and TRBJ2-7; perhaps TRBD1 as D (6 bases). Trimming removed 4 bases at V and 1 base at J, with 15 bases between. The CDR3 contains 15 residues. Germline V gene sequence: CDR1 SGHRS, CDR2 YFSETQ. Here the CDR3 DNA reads TGCGCCAGCAGCAAATCCGGGACAAATTCCTACGAGCAGTACTTC. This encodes CASSKSGTNSYEQYF. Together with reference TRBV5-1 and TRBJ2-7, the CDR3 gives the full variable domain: KAGVTQTPRYLIKTRGQQVTLSCSPISGHRSVSWYQQTPGQGLQFLFEYFSETQRNKGNFPGRFSGRQFSNSRSEMNVSTLELGDSALYLCASSKSGTNSYEQYFGPGTRLTVT.